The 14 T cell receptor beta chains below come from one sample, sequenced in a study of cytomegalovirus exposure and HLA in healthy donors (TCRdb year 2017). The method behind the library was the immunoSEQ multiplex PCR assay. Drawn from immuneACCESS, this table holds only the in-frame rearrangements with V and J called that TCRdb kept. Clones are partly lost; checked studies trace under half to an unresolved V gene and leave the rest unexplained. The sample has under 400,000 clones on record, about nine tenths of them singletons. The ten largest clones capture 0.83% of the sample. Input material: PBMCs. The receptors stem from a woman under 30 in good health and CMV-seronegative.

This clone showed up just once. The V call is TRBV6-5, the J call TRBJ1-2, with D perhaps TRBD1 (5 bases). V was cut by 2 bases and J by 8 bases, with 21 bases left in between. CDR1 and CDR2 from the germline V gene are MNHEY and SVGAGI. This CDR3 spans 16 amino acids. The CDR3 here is CASSYRKDSLLGGYTF. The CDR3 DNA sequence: TGTGCCAGCAGTTACCGTAAAGACAGCCTCCTCGGGGGCTACACCTTC.

The CDR3 DNA is TGTGCCACCAACTCCTATGGCTACACCTTC. This sequence encodes CATNSYGYTF. The chain is built from TRBV19 and TRBJ1-2; D not certain. V was cut by 10 bases and J by 4 bases, with 7 bases left in between. Per germline, CDR1 LNHDA and CDR2 SQIVND (reference sequence). The CDR3 has 10 residues.

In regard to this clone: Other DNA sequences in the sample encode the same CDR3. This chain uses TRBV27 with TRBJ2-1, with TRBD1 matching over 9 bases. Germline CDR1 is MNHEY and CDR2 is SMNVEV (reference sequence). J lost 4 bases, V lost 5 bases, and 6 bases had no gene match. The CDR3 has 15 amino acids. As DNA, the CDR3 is TGTGCCAGCAGTCTCAACAGGGGGCTTTACAATGAGCAGTTCTTC. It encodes CASSLNRGLYNEQFF.

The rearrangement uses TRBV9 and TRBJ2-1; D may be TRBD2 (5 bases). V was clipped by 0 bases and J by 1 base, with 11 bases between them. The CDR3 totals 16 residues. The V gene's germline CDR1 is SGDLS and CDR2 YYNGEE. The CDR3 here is CASSVGGAASYNEQFF. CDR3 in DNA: TGTGCCAGCAGCGTAGGGGGAGCGGCGTCCTACAATGAGCAGTTCTTC.

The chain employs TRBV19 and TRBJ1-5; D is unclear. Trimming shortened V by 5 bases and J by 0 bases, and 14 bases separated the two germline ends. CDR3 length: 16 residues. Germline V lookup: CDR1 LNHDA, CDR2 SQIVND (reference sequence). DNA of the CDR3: TGTGCCAGTAGTTGGGCATACAGATATAGCAATCAGCCCCAGCATTTT. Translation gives CASSWAYRYSNQPQHF.

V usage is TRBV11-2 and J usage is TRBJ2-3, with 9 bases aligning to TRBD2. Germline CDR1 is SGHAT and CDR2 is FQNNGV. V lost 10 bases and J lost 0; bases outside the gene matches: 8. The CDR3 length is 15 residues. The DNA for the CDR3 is TGTGCCACCGCGGGGGGGGAAGCAAGCACAGATACGCAGTATTTT. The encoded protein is CATAGGEASTDTQYF.

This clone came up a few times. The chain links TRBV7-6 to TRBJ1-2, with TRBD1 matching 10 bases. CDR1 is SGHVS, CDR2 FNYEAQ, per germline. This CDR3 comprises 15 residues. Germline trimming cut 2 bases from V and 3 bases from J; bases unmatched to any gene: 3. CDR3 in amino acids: CASSLPGQGDYGYTF. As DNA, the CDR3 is TGTGCCAGCAGCTTACCCGGACAGGGGGACTATGGCTACACCTTC. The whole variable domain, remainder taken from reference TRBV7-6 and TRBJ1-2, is GAGVSQSPRYKVTKRGQDVALRCDPISGHVSLYWYRQALGQGPEFLTYFNYEAQQDKSGLPNDRFSAERPEGSISTLTIQRTEQRDSAMYRCASSLPGQGDYGYTFGSGTRLTVV.

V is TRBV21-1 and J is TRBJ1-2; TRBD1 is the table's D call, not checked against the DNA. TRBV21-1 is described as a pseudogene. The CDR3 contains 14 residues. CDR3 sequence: CASRARTGEGGYTF. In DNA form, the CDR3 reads TGTGCCAGCAGAGCCCGGACAGGGGAAGGAGGCTACACCTTC.

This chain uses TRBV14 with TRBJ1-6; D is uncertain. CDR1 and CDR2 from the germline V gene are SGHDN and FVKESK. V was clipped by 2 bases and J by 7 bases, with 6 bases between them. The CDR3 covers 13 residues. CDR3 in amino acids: CASSQTRNSPLHF. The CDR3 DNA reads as TGTGCCAGCAGCCAAACAAGAAATTCACCCCTCCACTTT.

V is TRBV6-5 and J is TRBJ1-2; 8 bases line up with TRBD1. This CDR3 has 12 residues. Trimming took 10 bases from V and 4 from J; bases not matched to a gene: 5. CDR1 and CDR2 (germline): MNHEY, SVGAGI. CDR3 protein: CATKDRVYGYTF. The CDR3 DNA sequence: TGTGCCACCAAGGACAGGGTCTATGGCTACACCTTC.

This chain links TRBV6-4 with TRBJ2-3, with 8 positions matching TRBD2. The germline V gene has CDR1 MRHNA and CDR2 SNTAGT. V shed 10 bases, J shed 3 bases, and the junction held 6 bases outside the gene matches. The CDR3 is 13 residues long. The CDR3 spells CATAGGGTDTQYF. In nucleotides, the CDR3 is TGTGCCACCGCGGGAGGAGGGACAGATACGCAGTATTTT.

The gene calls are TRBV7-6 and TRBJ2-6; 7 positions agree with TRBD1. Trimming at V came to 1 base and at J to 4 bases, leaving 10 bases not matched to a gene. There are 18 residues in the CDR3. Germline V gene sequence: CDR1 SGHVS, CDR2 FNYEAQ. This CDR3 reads CASSLGTGPPSGANVLTF. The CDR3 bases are TGTGCCAGCAGCTTAGGGACAGGCCCACCCTCCGGGGCCAACGTCCTGACTTTC.

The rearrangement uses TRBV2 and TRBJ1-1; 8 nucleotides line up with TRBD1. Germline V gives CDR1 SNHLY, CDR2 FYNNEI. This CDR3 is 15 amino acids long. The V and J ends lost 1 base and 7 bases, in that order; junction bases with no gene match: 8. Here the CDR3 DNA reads TGTGCCAGCAGTGAAGGGACAGGGAGAGGGTTTGAAGCTTTCTTT. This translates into CASSEGTGRGFEAFF. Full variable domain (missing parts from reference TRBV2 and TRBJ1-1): EPEVTQTPSHQVTQMGQEVILRCVPISNHLYFYWYRQILGQKVEFLVSFYNNEISEKSEIFDDQFSVERPDGSNFTLKIRSTKLEDSAMYFCASSEGTGRGFEAFFGQGTRLTVV.

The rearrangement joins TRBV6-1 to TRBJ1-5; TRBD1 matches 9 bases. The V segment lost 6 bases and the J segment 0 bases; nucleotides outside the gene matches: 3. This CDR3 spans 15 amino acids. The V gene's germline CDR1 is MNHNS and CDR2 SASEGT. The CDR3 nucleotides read TGTGCCAGCAGGGACAGGGGTAATAGCAATCAGCCCCAGCATTTT. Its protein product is CASRDRGNSNQPQHF.